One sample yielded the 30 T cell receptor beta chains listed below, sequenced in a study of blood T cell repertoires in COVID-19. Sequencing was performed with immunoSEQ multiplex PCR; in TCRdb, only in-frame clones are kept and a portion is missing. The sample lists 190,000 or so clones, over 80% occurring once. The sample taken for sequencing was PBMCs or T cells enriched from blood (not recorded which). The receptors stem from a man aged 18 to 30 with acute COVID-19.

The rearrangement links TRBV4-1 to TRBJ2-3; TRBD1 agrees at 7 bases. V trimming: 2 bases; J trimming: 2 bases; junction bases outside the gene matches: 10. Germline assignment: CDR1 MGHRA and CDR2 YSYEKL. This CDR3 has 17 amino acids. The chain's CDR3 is CASSQSLDRTLTDTQYF. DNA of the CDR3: TGCGCCAGCAGCCAATCCTTGGACAGGACCCTCACAGATACGCAGTATTTT.

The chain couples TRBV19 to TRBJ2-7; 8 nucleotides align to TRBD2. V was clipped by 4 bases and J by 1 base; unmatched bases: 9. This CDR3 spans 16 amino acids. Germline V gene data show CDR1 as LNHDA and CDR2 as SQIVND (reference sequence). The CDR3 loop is CASSTEAGEISYEQYF. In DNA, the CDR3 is TGTGCCAGTAGTACCGAAGCGGGAGAGATATCCTACGAGCAGTACTTC.

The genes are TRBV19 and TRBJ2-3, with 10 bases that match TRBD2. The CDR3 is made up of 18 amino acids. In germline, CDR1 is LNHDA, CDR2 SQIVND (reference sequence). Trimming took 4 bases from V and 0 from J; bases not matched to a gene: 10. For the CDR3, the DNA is TGTGCCAGTAGTACCCCTAGCGGGGGTTATACTAGCACAGATACGCAGTATTTT. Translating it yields CASSTPSGGYTSTDTQYF.

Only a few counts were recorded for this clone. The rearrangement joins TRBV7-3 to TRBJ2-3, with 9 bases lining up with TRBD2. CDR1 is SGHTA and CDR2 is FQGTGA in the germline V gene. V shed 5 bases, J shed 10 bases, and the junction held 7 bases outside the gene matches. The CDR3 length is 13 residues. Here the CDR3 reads CASSHNSGSAQYF. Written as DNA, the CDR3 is TGTGCCAGCAGCCACAATAGCGGGAGCGCGCAGTATTTT.

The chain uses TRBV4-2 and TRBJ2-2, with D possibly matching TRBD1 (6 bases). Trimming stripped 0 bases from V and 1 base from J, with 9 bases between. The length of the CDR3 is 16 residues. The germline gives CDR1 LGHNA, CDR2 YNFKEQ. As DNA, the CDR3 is TGTGCCAGCAGCCAAGACAGGGGCGAGAACACCGGGGAGCTGTTTTTT. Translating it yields CASSQDRGENTGELFF.

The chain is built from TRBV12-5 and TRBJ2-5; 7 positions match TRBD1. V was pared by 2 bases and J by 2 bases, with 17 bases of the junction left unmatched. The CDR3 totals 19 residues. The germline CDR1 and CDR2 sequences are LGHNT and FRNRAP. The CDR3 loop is CASGLLRGGPTGPQETQYF. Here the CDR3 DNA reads TGTGCTAGTGGTTTGTTACGTGGTGGCCCGACAGGGCCACAAGAGACCCAGTACTTC.

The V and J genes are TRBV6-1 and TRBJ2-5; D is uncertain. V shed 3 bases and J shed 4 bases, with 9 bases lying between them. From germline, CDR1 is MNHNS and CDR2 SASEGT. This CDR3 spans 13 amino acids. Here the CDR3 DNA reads TGTGCCAGCAGTGACGGAGTAGGAGAGACCCAGTACTTC. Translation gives CASSDGVGETQYF.

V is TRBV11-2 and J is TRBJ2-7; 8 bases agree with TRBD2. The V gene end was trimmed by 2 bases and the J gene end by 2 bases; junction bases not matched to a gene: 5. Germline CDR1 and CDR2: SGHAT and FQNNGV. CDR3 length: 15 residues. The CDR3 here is CASSLPTSATYEQYF. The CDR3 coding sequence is TGTGCCAGCAGCTTACCGACTAGCGCTACCTACGAGCAGTACTTC.

The CDR3 DNA reads as TGTGCCAGCAGTTCCTTGATCCGGACTAGCGGGAGTATCGGTGAGCAGTTCTTC. This encodes CASSSLIRTSGSIGEQFF. The chain joins TRBV6-2 or TRBV6-3 to TRBJ2-1; 13 nucleotides agree with TRBD2. The CDR3 extends over 18 amino acids. Germline V gene sequence: CDR1 MNHEY, CDR2 SVGEGT. V trimming: 4 bases; J trimming: 9 bases; junction bases outside the gene matches: 15.

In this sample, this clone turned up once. CDR3 residues: CASRYIAGTVYEQYF. CDR3 bases: TGTGCCAGCAGGTACATAGCGGGGACCGTCTACGAGCAGTACTTC. The rearrangement links TRBV28 to TRBJ2-7; TRBD2 matches at 8 bases. V shed 6 bases and J 3 bases; nucleotides not matched to a gene: 10. Germline V gene sequence: CDR1 MDHEN, CDR2 SYDVKM. The CDR3 contains 15 residues.

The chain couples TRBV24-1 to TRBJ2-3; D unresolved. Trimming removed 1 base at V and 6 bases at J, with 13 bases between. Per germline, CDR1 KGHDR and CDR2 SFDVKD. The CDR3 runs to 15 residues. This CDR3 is CATSDFSDEADTQYF. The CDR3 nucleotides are TGTGCCACCAGTGATTTCAGTGACGAGGCGGATACGCAGTATTTT.

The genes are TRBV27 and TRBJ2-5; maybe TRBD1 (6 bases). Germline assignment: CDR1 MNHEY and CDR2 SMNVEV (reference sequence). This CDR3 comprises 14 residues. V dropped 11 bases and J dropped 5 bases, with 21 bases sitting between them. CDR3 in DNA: TGTGCCGTCAGGCCTCAGGGGAAACGGGAGACCCAGTACTTC. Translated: CAVRPQGKRETQYF.

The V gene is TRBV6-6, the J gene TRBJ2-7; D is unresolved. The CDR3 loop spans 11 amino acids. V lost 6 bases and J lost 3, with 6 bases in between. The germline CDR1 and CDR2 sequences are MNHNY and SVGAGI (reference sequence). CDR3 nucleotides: TGTGCCAGCAGACTCATCTACGAGCAGTACTTC. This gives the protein CASRLIYEQYF.

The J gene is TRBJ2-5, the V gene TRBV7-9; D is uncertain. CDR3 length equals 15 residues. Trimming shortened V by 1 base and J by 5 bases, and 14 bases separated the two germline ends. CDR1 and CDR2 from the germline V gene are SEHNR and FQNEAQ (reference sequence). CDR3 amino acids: CASSLGSGKAETQYF. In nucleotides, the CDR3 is TGTGCCAGCAGCTTAGGTTCAGGAAAGGCGGAGACCCAGTACTTC.

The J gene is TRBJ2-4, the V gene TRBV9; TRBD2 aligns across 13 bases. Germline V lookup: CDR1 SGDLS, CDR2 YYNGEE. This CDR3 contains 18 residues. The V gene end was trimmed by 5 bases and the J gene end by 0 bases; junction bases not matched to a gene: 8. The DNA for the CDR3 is TGTGCCAGCAGAGCCGGGACTAGCGGGATTCTAGCCAAAAACATTCAGTACTTC. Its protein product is CASRAGTSGILAKNIQYF.

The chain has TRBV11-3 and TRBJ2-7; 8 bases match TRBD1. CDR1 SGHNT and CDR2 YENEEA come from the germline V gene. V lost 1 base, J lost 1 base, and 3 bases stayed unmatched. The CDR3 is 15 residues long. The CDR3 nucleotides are TGTGCCAGCAGCTTAGTACAGGGGGGATCCTACGAGCAGTACTTC. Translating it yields CASSLVQGGSYEQYF.

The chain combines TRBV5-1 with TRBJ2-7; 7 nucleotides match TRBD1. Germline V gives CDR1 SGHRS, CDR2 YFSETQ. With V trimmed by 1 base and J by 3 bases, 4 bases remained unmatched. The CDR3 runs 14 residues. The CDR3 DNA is TGCGCCAGCAGCTTGACCAGGGACAGCTACGAGCAGTACTTC. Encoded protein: CASSLTRDSYEQYF.

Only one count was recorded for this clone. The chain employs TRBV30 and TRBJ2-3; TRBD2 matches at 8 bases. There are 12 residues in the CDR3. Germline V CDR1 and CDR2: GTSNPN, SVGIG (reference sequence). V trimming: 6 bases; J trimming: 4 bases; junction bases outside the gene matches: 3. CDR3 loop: CACTSGSDTQYF. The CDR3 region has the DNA TGTGCCTGTACTAGCGGCTCAGATACGCAGTATTTT.

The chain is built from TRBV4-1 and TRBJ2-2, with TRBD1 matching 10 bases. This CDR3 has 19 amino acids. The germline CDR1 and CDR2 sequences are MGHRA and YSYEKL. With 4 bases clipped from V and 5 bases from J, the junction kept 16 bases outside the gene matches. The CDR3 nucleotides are TGCGCCAGCAGCCCTACCCCGAGGGGACAGGGGTTCGGAACCGGGGAGCTGTTTTTT. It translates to CASSPTPRGQGFGTGELFF.

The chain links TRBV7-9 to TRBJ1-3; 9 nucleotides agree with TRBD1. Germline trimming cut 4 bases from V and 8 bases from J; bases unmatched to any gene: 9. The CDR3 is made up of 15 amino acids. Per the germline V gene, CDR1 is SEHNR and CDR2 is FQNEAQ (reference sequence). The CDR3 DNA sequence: TGTGCCAGCAGCTCCCCGGGACAGGGAGGGCACACCATATATTTT. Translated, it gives CASSSPGQGGHTIYF.

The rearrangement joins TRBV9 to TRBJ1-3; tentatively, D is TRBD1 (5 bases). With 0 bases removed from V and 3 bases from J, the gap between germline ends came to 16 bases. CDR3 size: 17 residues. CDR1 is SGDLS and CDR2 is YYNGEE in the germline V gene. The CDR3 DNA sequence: TGTGCCAGCAGCGTAGGTACAGGATCTGCCAATGGAAACACCATATATTTT. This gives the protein CASSVGTGSANGNTIYF. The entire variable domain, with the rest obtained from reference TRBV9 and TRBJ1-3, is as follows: DSGVTQTPKHLITATGQRVTLRCSPRSGDLSVYWYQQSLDQGLQFLIQYYNGEERAKGNILERFSAQQFPDLHSELNLSSLELGDSALYFCASSVGTGSANGNTIYFGEGSWLTVV.

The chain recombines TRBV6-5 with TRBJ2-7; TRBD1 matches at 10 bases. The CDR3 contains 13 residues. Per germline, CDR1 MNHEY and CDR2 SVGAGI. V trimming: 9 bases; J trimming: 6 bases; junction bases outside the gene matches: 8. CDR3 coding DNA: TGTGCCAGTACCGGGACAGGGGTGAGCGAGCAGTACTTC. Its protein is CASTGTGVSEQYF.

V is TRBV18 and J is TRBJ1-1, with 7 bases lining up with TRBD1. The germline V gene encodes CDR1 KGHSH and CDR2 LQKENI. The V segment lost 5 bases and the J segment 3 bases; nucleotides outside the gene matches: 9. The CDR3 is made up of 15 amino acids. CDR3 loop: CASSKRDSQYTEAFF. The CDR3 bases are TGTGCCAGCTCAAAAAGGGACAGCCAATACACTGAAGCTTTCTTT.

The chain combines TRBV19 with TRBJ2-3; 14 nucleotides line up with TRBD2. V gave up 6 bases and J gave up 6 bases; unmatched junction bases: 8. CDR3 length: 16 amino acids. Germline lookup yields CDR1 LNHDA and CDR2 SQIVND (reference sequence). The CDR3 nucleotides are TGTGCCAGTAGCCCCCGACTAGCGGGAGGGGTGGATACGCAGTATTTT. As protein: CASSPRLAGGVDTQYF.

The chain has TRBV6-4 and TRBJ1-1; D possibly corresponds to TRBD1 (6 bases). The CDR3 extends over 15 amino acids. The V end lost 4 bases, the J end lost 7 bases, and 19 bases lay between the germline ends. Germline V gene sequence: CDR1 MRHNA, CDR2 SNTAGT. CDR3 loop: CASSVEVGGRGEAFF. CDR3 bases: TGTGCCAGCAGTGTCGAGGTTGGGGGCCGTGGTGAAGCTTTCTTT.

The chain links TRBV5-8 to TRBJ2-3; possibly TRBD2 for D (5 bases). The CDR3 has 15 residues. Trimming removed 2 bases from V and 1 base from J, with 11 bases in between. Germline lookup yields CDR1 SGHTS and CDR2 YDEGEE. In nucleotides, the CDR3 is TGTGCCAGCAGCTTAAAGACTACCCGCACAGATACGCAGTATTTT. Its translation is CASSLKTTRTDTQYF.

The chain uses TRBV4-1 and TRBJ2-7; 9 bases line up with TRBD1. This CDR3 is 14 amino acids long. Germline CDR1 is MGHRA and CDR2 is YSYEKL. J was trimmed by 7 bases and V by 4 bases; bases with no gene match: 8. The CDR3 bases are TGCGCCAGCAGCCGCCGACAGGGGGAAGGTGAGCAGTACTTC. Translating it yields CASSRRQGEGEQYF.

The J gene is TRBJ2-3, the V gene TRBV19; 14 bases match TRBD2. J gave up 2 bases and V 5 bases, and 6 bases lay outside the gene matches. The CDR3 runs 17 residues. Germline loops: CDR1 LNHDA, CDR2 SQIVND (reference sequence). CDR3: CASSVTSGRAATDTQYF. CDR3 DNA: TGTGCCAGTAGTGTGACTAGCGGGAGGGCCGCCACAGATACGCAGTATTTT.

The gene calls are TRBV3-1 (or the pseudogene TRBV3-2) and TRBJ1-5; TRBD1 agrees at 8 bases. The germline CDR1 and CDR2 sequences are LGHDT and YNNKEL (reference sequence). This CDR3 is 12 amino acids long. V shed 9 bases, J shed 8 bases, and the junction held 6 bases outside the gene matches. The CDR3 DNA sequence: TGTGCCAGGGACAGGGTCGGAGAGCCCCAGCATTTT. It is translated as CARDRVGEPQHF.

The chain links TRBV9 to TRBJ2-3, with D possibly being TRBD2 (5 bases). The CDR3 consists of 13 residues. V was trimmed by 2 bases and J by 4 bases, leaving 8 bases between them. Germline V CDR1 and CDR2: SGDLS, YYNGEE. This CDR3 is CASSVSGSDTQYF. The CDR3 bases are TGTGCCAGCAGCGTGTCGGGGTCAGATACGCAGTATTTT.